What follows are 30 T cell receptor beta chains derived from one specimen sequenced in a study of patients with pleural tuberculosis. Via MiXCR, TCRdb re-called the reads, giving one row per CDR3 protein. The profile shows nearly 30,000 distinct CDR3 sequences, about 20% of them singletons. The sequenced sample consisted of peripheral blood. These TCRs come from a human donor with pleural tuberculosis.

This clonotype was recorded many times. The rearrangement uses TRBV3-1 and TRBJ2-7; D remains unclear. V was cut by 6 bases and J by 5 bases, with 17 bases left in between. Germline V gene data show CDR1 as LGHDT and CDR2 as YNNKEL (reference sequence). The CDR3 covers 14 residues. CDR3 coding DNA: TGTGCCAGCAGTAGGCGATCGTCGAACAACGAGCAGTACTTC. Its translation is CASSRRSSNNEQYF.

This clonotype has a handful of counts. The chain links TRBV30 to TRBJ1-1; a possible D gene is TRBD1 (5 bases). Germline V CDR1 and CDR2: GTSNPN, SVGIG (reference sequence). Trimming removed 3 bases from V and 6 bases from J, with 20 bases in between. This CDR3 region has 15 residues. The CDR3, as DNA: TGTGCCTGGAGACCTAGGCAGGGAATAAGTTCTGAAGCTTTCTTT. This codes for CAWRPRQGISSEAFF.

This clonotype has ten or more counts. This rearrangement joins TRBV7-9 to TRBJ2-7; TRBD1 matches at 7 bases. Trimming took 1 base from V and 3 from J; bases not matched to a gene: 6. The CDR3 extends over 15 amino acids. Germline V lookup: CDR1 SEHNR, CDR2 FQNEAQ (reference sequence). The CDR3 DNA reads TGTGCCAGCAGCTTAGTTCTGGGACAGCACTACGAGCAGTACTTC. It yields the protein CASSLVLGQHYEQYF. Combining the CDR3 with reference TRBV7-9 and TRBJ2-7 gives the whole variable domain DTGVSQNPRHKITKRGQNVTFRCDPISEHNRLYWYRQTLGQGPEFLTYFQNEAQLEKSRLLSDRFSAERPKGSFSTLEIQRTEQGDSAMYLCASSLVLGQHYEQYFGPGTRLTVT.

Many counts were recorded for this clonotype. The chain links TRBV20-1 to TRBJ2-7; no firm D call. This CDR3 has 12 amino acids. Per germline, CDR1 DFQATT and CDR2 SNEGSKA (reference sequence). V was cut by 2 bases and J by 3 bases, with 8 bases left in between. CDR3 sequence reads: CSARSSYYEQYF. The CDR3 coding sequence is TGCAGTGCTAGAAGTTCCTACTACGAGCAGTACTTC.

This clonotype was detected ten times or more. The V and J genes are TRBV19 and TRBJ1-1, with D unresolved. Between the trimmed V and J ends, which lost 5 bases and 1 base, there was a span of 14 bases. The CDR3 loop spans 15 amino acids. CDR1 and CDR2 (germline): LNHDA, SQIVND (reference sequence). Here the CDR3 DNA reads TGTGCCAGTAGTGACGGCCCGAAGGGGAACACTGAAGCTTTCTTT. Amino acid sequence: CASSDGPKGNTEAFF.

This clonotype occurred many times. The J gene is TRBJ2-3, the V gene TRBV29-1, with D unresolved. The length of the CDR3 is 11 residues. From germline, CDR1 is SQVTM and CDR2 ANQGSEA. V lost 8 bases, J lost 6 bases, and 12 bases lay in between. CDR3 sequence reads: CSTLWADTQYF. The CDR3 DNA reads TGCAGCACCCTTTGGGCGGATACGCAGTATTTT.

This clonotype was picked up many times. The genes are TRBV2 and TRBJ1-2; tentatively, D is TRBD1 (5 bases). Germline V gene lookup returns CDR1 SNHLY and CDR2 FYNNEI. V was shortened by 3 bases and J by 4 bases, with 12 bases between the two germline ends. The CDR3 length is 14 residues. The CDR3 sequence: CASSDDRGIYGYTF. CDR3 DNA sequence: TGTGCCAGCAGTGATGATCGGGGGATCTATGGCTACACCTTC.

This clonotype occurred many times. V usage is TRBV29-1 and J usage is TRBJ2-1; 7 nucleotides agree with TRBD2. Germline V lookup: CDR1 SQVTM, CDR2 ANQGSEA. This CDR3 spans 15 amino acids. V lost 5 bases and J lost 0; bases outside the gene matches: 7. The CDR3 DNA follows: TGCAGCGTTTTGCTCACGGGGGGCTCCTACAATGAGCAGTTCTTC. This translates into CSVLLTGGSYNEQFF.

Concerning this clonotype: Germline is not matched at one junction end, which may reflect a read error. CDR3 DNA sequence: TGTGCCACCAGTGGTTTATACGAGCAGTCCTTC. As protein: CATSGLYEQSF. The chain joins TRBV24-1 to TRBJ2-7; D gene unclear. This CDR3 contains 11 residues. Germline V gene sequence: CDR1 KGHDR, CDR2 SFDVKD.

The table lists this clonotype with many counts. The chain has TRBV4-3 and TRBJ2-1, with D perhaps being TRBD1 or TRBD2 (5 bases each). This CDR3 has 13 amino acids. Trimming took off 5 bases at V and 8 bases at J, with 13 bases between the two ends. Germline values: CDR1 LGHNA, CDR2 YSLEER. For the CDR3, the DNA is TGCGCCAGCAGCTTCGGGACGTACGATGAGCAGTTCTTC. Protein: CASSFGTYDEQFF.

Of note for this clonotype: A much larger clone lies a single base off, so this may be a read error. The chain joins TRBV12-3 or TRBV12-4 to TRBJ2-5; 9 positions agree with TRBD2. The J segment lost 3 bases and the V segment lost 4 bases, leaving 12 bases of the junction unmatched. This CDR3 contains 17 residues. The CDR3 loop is CASSSSAFVAGEETQYF. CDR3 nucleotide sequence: TGTGCCAGCAGTTCGTCCGCGTTCGTAGCGGGAGAAGAGACCCAGTACTTC.

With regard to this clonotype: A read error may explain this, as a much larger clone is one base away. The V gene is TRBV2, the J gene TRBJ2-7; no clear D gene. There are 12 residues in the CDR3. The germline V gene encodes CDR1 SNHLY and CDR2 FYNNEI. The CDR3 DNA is TGTGCCAGCAGCCGTACCTCCTACGAGCAGGACTTC. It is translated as CASSRTSYEQDF.

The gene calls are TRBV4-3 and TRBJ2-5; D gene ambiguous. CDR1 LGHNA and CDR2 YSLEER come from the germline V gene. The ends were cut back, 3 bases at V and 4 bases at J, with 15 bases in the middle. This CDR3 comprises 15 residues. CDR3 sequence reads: CASSQATVVGETQYF. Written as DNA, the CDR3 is TGCGCCAGCAGCCAGGCCACGGTGGTTGGAGAGACCCAGTACTTC.

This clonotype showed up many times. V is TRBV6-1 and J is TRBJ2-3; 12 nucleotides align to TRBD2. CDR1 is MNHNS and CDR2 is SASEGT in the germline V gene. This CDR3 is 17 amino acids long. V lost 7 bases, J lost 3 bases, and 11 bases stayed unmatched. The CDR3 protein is CASKAPGGLAGTDTQYF. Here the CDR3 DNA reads TGTGCCAGCAAGGCACCGGGCGGACTAGCGGGAACAGATACGCAGTATTTT.

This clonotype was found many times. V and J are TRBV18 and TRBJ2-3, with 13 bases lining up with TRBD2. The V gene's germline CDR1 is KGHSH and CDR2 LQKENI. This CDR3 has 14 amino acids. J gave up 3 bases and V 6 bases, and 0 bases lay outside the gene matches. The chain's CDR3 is CASSGLAGTDTQYF. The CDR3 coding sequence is TGTGCCAGCTCGGGACTAGCGGGAACAGATACGCAGTATTTT.

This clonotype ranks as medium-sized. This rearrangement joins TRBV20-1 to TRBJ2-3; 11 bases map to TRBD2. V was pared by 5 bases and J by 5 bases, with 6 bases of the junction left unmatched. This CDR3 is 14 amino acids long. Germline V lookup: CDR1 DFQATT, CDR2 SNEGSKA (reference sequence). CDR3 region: CSAFSGGAGDTQYF. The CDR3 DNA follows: TGCAGTGCTTTTAGCGGGGGGGCTGGAGATACGCAGTATTTT.

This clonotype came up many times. CDR3: CASSEAGQGYGYTF. CDR3 nucleotides: TGTGCCAGCAGTGAAGCGGGACAGGGCTATGGCTACACCTTC. The rearrangement links TRBV2 to TRBJ1-2; 9 bases line up with TRBD1. The CDR3 has 14 amino acids. CDR1 is SNHLY and CDR2 is FYNNEI in the germline V gene. V was pared by 0 bases and J by 4 bases, with 0 bases of the junction left unmatched.

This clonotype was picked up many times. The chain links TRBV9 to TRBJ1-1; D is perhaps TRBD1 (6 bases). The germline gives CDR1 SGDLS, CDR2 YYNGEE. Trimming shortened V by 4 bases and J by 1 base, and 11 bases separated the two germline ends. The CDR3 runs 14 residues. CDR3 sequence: CASSPRTANTEAFF. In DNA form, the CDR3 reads TGTGCCAGCAGCCCTCGGACAGCGAACACTGAAGCTTTCTTT.

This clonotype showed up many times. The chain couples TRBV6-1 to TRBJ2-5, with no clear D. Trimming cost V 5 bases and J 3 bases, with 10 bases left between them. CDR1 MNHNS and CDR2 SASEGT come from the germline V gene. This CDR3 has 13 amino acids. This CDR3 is CASSPEAEETQYF. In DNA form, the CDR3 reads TGTGCCAGCAGTCCCGAGGCGGAAGAGACCCAGTACTTC.

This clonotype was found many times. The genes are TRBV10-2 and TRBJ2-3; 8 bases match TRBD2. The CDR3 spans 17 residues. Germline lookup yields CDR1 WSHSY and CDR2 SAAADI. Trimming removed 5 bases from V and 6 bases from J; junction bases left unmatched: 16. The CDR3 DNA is TGCGCCAGCAGTTTTACTATCGCGGGGGGCCGAGCGGATACGCAGTATTTT. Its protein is CASSFTIAGGRADTQYF.

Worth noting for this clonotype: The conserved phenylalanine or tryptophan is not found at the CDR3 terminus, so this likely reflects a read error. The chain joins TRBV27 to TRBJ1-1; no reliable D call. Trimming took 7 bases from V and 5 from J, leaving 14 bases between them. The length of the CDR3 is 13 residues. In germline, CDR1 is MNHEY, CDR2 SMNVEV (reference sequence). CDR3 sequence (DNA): TGTGCCAGCAAATATAGAGCGAATACTGAAGCTTTCTCT. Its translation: CASKYRANTEAFS.

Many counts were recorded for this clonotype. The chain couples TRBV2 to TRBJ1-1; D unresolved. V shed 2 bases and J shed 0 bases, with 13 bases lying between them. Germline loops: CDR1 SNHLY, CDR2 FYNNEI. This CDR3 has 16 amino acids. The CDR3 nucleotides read TGTGCCAGCAGTGAATTAAGGGTTCGGATGAACACTGAAGCTTTCTTT. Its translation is CASSELRVRMNTEAFF. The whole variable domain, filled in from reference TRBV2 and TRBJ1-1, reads EPEVTQTPSHQVTQMGQEVILRCVPISNHLYFYWYRQILGQKVEFLVSFYNNEISEKSEIFDDQFSVERPDGSNFTLKIRSTKLEDSAMYFCASSELRVRMNTEAFFGQGTRLTVV.

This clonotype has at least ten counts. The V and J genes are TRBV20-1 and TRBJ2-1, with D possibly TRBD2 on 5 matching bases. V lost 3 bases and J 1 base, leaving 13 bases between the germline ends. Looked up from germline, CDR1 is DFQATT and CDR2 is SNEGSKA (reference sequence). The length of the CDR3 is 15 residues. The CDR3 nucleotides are TGCAGTGCTAGTTGGTCACTAGATTCCTACAATGAGCAGTTCTTC. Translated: CSASWSLDSYNEQFF.

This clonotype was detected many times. This chain's CDR3 is CASSVTAYGDEQYF. CDR3 nucleotides: TGTGCCAGCAGCGTAACAGCGTACGGTGACGAGCAGTACTTC. This sequence joins TRBV9 and TRBJ2-7; D remains unclear. Germline V gives CDR1 SGDLS, CDR2 YYNGEE. Trimming pared 1 base from V and 5 bases from J, leaving 13 bases between. The CDR3 extends over 14 amino acids.

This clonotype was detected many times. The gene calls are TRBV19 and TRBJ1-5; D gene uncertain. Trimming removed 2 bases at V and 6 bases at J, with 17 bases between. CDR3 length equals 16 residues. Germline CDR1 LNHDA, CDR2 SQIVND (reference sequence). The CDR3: CASSIPDGRISQPQHF. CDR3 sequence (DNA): TGTGCCAGTAGTATACCGGACGGGAGAATAAGTCAGCCCCAGCATTTT.

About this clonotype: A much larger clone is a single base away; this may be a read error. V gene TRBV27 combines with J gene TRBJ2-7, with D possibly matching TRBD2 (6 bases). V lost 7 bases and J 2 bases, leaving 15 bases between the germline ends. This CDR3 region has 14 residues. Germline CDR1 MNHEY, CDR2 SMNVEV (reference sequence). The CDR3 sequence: CASKEKEGAYEQYF. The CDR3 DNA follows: TGTGCCAGCAAGGAGAAGGAGGGCGCCTACGAGCAGTACTTC.

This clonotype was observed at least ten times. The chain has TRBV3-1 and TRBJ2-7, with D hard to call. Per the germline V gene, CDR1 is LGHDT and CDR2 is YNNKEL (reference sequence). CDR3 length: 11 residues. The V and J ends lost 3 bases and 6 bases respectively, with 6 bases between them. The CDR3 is CASSQSLEQYF. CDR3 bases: TGTGCCAGCAGCCAGTCCCTCGAGCAGTACTTC.

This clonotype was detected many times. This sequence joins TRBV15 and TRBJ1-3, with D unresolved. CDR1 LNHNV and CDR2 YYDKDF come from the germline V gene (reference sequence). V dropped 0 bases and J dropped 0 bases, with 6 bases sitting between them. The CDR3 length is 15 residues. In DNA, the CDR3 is TGTGCCACCAGCAGAGAGAGCACCTCTGGAAACACCATATATTTT. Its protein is CATSRESTSGNTIYF.

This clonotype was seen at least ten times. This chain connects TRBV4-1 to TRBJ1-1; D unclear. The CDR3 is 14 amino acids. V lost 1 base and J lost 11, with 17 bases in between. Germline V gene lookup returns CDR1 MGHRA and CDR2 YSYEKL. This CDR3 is CASSQVMGIRGAFF. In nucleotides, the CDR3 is TGCGCCAGCAGCCAAGTAATGGGGATCAGAGGTGCTTTCTTT.

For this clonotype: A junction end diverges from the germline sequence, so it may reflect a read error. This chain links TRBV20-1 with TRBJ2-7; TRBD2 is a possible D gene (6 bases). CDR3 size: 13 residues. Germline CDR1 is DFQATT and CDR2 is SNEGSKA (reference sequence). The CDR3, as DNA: TGCAGTGCTTTGGAGGGAGGATTGTACGAGCAGTGCTTC. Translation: CSALEGGLYEQCF.